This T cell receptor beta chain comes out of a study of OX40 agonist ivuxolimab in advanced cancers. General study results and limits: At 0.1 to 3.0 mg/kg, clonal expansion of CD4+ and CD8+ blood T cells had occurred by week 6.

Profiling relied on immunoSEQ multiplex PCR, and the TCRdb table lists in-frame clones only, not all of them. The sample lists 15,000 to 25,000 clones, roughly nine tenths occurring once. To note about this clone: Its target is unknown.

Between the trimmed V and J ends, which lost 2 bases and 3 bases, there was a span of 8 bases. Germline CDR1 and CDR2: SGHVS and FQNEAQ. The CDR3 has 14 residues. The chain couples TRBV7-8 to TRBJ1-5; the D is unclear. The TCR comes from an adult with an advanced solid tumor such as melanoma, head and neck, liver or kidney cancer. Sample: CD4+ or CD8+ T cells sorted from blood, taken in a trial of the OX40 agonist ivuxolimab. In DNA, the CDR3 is TGTGCCAGCAGCTTACCAGGAGCCAATCAGCCCCAGCATTTT. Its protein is CASSLPGANQPQHF.